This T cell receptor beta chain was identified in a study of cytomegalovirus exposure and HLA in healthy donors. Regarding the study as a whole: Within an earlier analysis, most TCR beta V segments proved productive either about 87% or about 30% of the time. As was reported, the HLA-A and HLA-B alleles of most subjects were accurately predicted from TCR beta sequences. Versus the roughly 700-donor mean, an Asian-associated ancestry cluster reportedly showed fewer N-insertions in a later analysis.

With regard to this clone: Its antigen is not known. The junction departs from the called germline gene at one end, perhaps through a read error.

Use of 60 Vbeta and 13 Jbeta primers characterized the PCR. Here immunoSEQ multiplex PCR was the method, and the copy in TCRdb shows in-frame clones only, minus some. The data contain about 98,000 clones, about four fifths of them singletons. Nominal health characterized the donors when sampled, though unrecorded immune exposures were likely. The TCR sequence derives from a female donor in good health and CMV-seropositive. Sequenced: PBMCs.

This chain's CDR3 is CSSSYYAGGSGEQFF. The CDR3 DNA reads as TGTTCCAGCAGTTACTACGCGGGGGGGTCTGGTGAGCAGTTCTTC. The gene calls are TRBV6-5 and TRBJ2-1, with 9 bases matching TRBD2. From germline, CDR1 is MNHEY and CDR2 SVGAGI. The CDR3 runs 15 residues.